This T cell receptor (beta chain) was obtained from a study of blood T cell repertoires in acute mononucleosis (TCRdb year 2020). With respect to the entire study: Acute-phase samples were taken within 2 weeks of symptom onset, representing the primary response. During acute infection, mean YVL-BR-specific and GLC-BM-specific cells made up about 2% and 1% of blood CD8 T cells. Mean blood EBV load was approximately 4 log10 genome copies per million B cells during acute infection and 2 to 3 at convalescence. What the authors observed across the whole study: Both chains appeared to be involved in GLC-BM selection, with public TCRbeta motifs on BV14-BJ2 and BV20-BJ1 together with a TCRalpha motif on AV5-AJ31. Only three donors were included in the cohort, so group averages were based on very few individuals. Low acute-to-convalescent clonotype overlap might partly reflect sampling error, because only a fraction of each donor's blood was analyzed. Just about 9% of the unique acute clonotypes remained in convalescence, but these persisting clonotypes accounted for most of the response, and new, diverse de novo clonotypes seemingly replaced the other acute clonotypes.

With respect to this clone: The germline gene is not matched at one end of the junction; a read error may be the cause.

This specimen's time point label, interpreted: acute infectious mononucleosis, at clinical presentation within 2 weeks of symptom onset (visit 1). Over the course of primary infection, this study followed CD8 T cell responses against two immunodominant EBV epitopes, BRLF1 109 (YVL-BR) and BMLF1 280 (GLC-BM). Primary EBV infection was indicated by a positive serum heterophile antibody test and EBV viral capsid antigen-specific IgM. Magnetic positive selection (MACS) was first used to enrich total CD8 T cells from PBMCs. Live CD3+ CD8+ tetramer+ cells were sorted on a FACSAria III to over 95% purity. Cells were sorted with a PE-conjugated tetramer loaded with the BMLF1 280-288 peptide. Directly ex vivo after tetramer sorting, the TCR repertoires of EBV epitope-specific CD8 T cells were deep-sequenced at acute infection and at convalescence. Three people aged roughly 18 to 30 with clinical acute infectious mononucleosis and laboratory evidence of primary EBV infection were used as donors. Heparinized peripheral blood was collected when donors presented clinically with mononucleosis symptoms and again about 6 months afterward. Ficoll-Paque density gradient centrifugation was used to isolate PBMCs.

Total RNA from at least 9,000 sorted tetramer+ CD8 T cells was reverse transcribed into cDNA for TCR profiling. PCR amplification of CDR3 regions used primers annealing to V and J regions and added unique molecular identifiers so that templates could be tracked. The immunoSEQ platform, including its sequencing and error-correction standards, was used to profile TCRalpha and TCRbeta chains. On the authors' methods: Clonal copy numbers were corrected for sequencing and PCR errors, and CDR3s were defined according to IMGT conventions. Only productive rearrangements were analyzed, using immunoSEQ Analyzer versions 2.0 and 3.0, with gene-pairing frequencies processed further in Microsoft Excel. Circos plots were used to display V-J pairings, and MEME together with a custom motifSearch program was used to find CDR3 motifs. The probability of generation of TCR sequences was calculated using the OLGA algorithm. Clonotypes found at both visits were termed persistent, clonotypes found only in the acute phase were termed nonpersistent, and clonotypes found only at convalescence were termed de novo. Any amino acid clonotype used by more than one donor was defined as a public TCR. The clones in this table, taken by TCRdb from immuneACCESS, are in-frame only. Not every clone is retained; where verified, under half of the shortfall comes from an unresolved V gene, and the cause of the rest is unknown. For V, J and clone size, that table is used; D and trimming come from the DNA. The sample includes almost 650 clones, with over 35% observed a single time. The top ten clones comprise about 45% of the sample.

Spanning cysteine to phenylalanine, the CDR3 consists of 16 amino acids. This entry keeps only the CDR3 DNA: 48 bases, framed from base 1. The germline V gene specifies SGDLS as CDR1 and YYNGEE as CDR2. This receptor was identified in a man aged 18 to 29 with infectious mononucleosis caused by EBV. Recombination joined TRBV9 with TRBJ1-4; the D gene is perhaps TRBD1, on 5 matching bases. The material sequenced was EBV GLC epitope tetramer+ CD8+ T cells sorted from PBMCs, taken during acute infectious mononucleosis. This specimen's cell subset or site label, interpreted: CD8 T cells binding tetramer with EBV BMLF1 280-288 peptide (GLC-BM). The CDR3 sequence is CASSYGQVATNEILFF. Here is the DNA: TGTGCCAGCAGCTACGGACAAGTTGCAACTAATGAAATACTGTTTTTT.